This is a list of T cell receptor beta chains from one sample in a study of cytomegalovirus exposure and HLA in healthy donors. Here immunoSEQ multiplex PCR was the method, and the copy in TCRdb shows in-frame clones only, minus some. Altogether about 200,000 clones are present, around 87% being singletons, with the ten largest covering over 1%. Sequencing used PBMCs. The receptors stem from a young man in good health and CMV-seronegative. Each CDR3 is given with its conserved first and last residue. The order of the fields is clone size, D gene, V gene, J gene, CDR3 DNA, CDR3 protein. A D gene is named only where the DNA matches it firmly. Expanded clones get a size class; other rows say once, few or many, or leave the size out.

>-|TRBD2|TRBV23-1|TRBJ2-7
TGCGCCAGCAGTCAATCGTCGGCTGGGGGAGGGTCGTACGAGCAGTACTTC
CASSQSSAGGGSYEQYF
>once|-|TRBV29-1|TRBJ1-1
TGCAGCGTAATACAGGGTCGGGGCATGAACACTGAAGCTTTCTTT
CSVIQGRGMNTEAFF
>few|TRBD2|TRBV28|TRBJ2-1
TGTGCCAGCAATTTGGGCGGGAGGGCCCAGAATGAGCAGTTCTTC
CASNLGGRAQNEQFF
>-|-|TRBV9|TRBJ1-2
TGTGCCAGCAGCGAGGGGGACTATGGCTACACCTTC
CASSEGDYGYTF
>-|TRBD1|TRBV18|TRBJ1-2
TGTGCCAGCGCTACCATCGTGGCCCGGGACAGGGGGCTAGGCGGCTACACCTTC
CASATIVARDRGLGGYTF
>once|TRBD1|TRBV28|TRBJ2-7
TGTGCCAGCAGCCGCCCGGGACAGGGAAACCAATTC
CASSRPGQGNQF
>-|TRBD1|TRBV18|TRBJ2-1
TGTGCCAGCTCACCCTCGGGACAGTACAATGAGCAGTTCTTC
CASSPSGQYNEQFF
>-|-|TRBV27|TRBJ1-5
TGTGCCAGCAGATCGACAGGAGGTCGGGTAATTCAGCCCCAGCATTTT
CASRSTGGRVIQPQHF
>-|-|TRBV9|TRBJ2-6
TGTGCCAGCAGCGTAGGGGTAGGGTCCCCTCCTGGGGCCAACGGCCTGACTTTC
CASSVGVGSPPGANGLTF
>-|TRBD1|TRBV7-9|TRBJ2-7
TGTGCCAGCAGCGAGACAGGGTTCTACGAGCAGTACTTC
CASSETGFYEQYF